This T cell receptor beta chain originates from a study of blood T cell repertoires in COVID-19. Study-wide context: T cells, B-cell-depleted T cells, or PBMCs provided the cDNA or gDNA that served as material.

The repertoire was sequenced with immunoSEQ multiplex PCR; TCRdb's copy has only in-frame clones and lacks some. The table shows roughly 240,000 clones, with approximately 82% occurring only once. The CDR3 has 14 amino acids. The V and J ends lost 3 bases and 1 base respectively, with 9 bases between them. The germline V gene encodes CDR1 LNHDA and CDR2 SQIVND (reference sequence). Sequencing used peripheral blood. This sequence joins TRBV19 and TRBJ1-1; no reliable D call. The TCR was taken from a man in his forties or fifties who had recovered from COVID-19. The CDR3: CASSIGSANTEAFF. CDR3 bases: TGTGCCAGTAGTATCGGGTCAGCGAACACTGAAGCTTTCTTT.